This is a list of T cell receptor beta chains from one sample in a study of shared clonotypes between healthy human individuals. Assay used: immunoSEQ multiplex PCR; TCRdb lists only in-frame clones, some missing. The table lists approximately 2,000,000 clones, around 90% of them singletons. Input material: naive CD4+ T cells from PBMCs. Receptors were obtained from a man aged 18 to 29 in good health. Some clones in this sample may be carry-over from other donors' samples. CDR3s include the opening cysteine and the closing phenylalanine or tryptophan. A D gene is named only where the DNA matches it firmly. Clone size appears in some rows only: once, few, many, or a class for an expanded clone.

CDR3 DNA: TGTGCCAGCAGCTACTCTACTAGCGGGAGGGCCGCCGGGGAGCTGTTTTTT
CDR3 protein: CASSYSTSGRAAGELFF
clone size: once
V gene: TRBV7-2
D gene: TRBD2
CDR3 length: 17
J gene: TRBJ2-2

CDR3 DNA: TGTGCCAGCAGTGCGGGGGGTGGAGCAGATACGCAGTATTTT
CDR3 protein: CASSAGGGADTQYF
clone size: .
V gene: TRBV25-1
D gene: TRBD2
CDR3 length: 14
J gene: TRBJ2-3

CDR3 DNA: TGTGCCACCAGCAGAAACCCCGGGACAGACTCTGGAAACACCATATATTTT
CDR3 protein: CATSRNPGTDSGNTIYF
clone size: .
V gene: TRBV15
D gene: TRBD1
CDR3 length: 17
J gene: TRBJ1-3

CDR3 DNA: TGTGCCAGCAGCCTCATTAGCGGGAACGAGCAGTACTTC
CDR3 protein: CASSLISGNEQYF
clone size: .
V gene: TRBV28
D gene: TRBD2
CDR3 length: 13
J gene: TRBJ2-7

CDR3 DNA: TGTGCCAGCAGCCGGACAGGCCGCGAGGGCTACACCTTC
CDR3 protein: CASSRTGREGYTF
clone size: few
V gene: TRBV7-3
D gene: TRBD1
CDR3 length: 13
J gene: TRBJ1-2

CDR3 DNA: TGTGCCAGTAGTTCGCGGGAGAATCACGGAGGTACGCAGTATTTT
CDR3 protein: CASSSRENHGGTQYF
clone size: .
V gene: TRBV19
D gene: TRBD2
CDR3 length: 15
J gene: TRBJ2-3

CDR3 DNA: TGTGCCAGCAGCTTACACGAACTCAGCGAGCAGTACTTC
CDR3 protein: CASSLHELSEQYF
clone size: .
V gene: TRBV7-7
D gene: .
CDR3 length: 13
J gene: TRBJ2-7

CDR3 DNA: TGTGCCAGCAGCCACTTAGACAGGGGGCTATACGAGCAGTACTTC
CDR3 protein: CASSHLDRGLYEQYF
clone size: .
V gene: TRBV14
D gene: TRBD1
CDR3 length: 15
J gene: TRBJ2-7

CDR3 DNA: TGTGCCAGTAGTACATTCGGGGTAGTCAGCAATCAGCCCCAGCATTTT
CDR3 protein: CASSTFGVVSNQPQHF
clone size: .
V gene: TRBV19
D gene: .
CDR3 length: 16
J gene: TRBJ1-5

CDR3 DNA: TGTGCCAGCAGCCCGATTGGGGGCCGGGGGGATACGCAGTATTTT
CDR3 protein: CASSPIGGRGDTQYF
clone size: .
V gene: TRBV11-2
D gene: .
CDR3 length: 15
J gene: TRBJ2-3

CDR3 DNA: TGCGCCAGCAGCTTGTCTGGGACCCATTACAATGAGCAGTTCTTC
CDR3 protein: CASSLSGTHYNEQFF
clone size: .
V gene: TRBV5-1
D gene: .
CDR3 length: 15
J gene: TRBJ2-1

CDR3 DNA: TGTGCCAGCCAAATAGGACATTGGAACGAGCAGTACTTC
CDR3 protein: CASQIGHWNEQYF
clone size: .
V gene: TRBV6-1
D gene: .
CDR3 length: 13
J gene: TRBJ2-7

CDR3 DNA: TGTGCCACCAGCAGAGCCCCTTGGTCGAATCAGCCCCAGCATTTT
CDR3 protein: CATSRAPWSNQPQHF
clone size: .
V gene: TRBV15
D gene: .
CDR3 length: 15
J gene: TRBJ1-5

CDR3 DNA: TGCGCCAGCAGCTTGGCCGTTAGCGGGAGAAACATTCAGTACTTC
CDR3 protein: CASSLAVSGRNIQYF
clone size: .
V gene: TRBV5-1
D gene: TRBD2
CDR3 length: 15
J gene: TRBJ2-4

CDR3 DNA: TGTGCCAGCAGCAATCGACAGGGGGCTAATTCACCCCTCCACTTT
CDR3 protein: CASSNRQGANSPLHF
clone size: .
V gene: TRBV11-2
D gene: TRBD1
CDR3 length: 15
J gene: TRBJ1-6

CDR3 DNA: TGCGCCAGCAGCCAGCTCGGGACGGCTCAGGAGACCCAGTACTTC
CDR3 protein: CASSQLGTAQETQYF
clone size: .
V gene: TRBV4-1
D gene: .
CDR3 length: 15
J gene: TRBJ2-5

CDR3 DNA: TGTGCCAGTTCAACGGGACCCGGAGGTCCTAACTATGGCTACACCTTC
CDR3 protein: CASSTGPGGPNYGYTF
clone size: .
V gene: TRBV2
D gene: .
CDR3 length: 16
J gene: TRBJ1-2

CDR3 DNA: TGTGCCACCAGCACGGGACAGGGAAGGTACGAGCAGTACTTC
CDR3 protein: CATSTGQGRYEQYF
clone size: .
V gene: TRBV15
D gene: TRBD1
CDR3 length: 14
J gene: TRBJ2-7

CDR3 DNA: TGTGCCAGCATAGCAGGGACAGGGATCCCCGAAAGTCCTCGCGGTGAGCAGTTCTTC
CDR3 protein: CASIAGTGIPESPRGEQFF
clone size: .
V gene: TRBV2
D gene: TRBD1
CDR3 length: 19
J gene: TRBJ2-1

CDR3 DNA: TGTGCCAGCAGTGAGGACCCAAGATACAATGAGCAGTTCTTC
CDR3 protein: CASSEDPRYNEQFF
clone size: .
V gene: TRBV2
D gene: .
CDR3 length: 14
J gene: TRBJ2-1

CDR3 DNA: TGTGCCAGCTCACCACGGACAGACACCGGGGAGCTGTTTTTT
CDR3 protein: CASSPRTDTGELFF
clone size: few
V gene: TRBV18
D gene: .
CDR3 length: 14
J gene: TRBJ2-2

CDR3 DNA: TGTGCTAGTGGTTTGGGCCCACCGGGCACTGAAGCTTTCTTT
CDR3 protein: CASGLGPPGTEAFF
clone size: .
V gene: TRBV12-5
D gene: .
CDR3 length: 14
J gene: TRBJ1-1

CDR3 DNA: TGTGCCAGCAGTGGACAGATGAACACTGAAGCTTTCTTT
CDR3 protein: CASSGQMNTEAFF
clone size: .
V gene: TRBV28
D gene: .
CDR3 length: 13
J gene: TRBJ1-1

CDR3 DNA: TGTGCCAGCAGAGGGACTAGCGGGACAGATACGCAGTATTTT
CDR3 protein: CASRGTSGTDTQYF
clone size: .
V gene: TRBV27
D gene: TRBD2
CDR3 length: 14
J gene: TRBJ2-3

CDR3 DNA: TGTGCCAGCGGACAGGGGGTTGGTGGCTACACCTTC
CDR3 protein: CASGQGVGGYTF
clone size: .
V gene: TRBV5-4
D gene: TRBD1
CDR3 length: 12
J gene: TRBJ1-2

CDR3 DNA: TGCGCCAGCAGCTCACAGGGGTCCGAAGAGACCCAGTACTTC
CDR3 protein: CASSSQGSEETQYF
clone size: .
V gene: TRBV5-1
D gene: TRBD1
CDR3 length: 14
J gene: TRBJ2-5

CDR3 DNA: TGTGCCAGCGCCGCGACCTACGAGCAGTACTTC
CDR3 protein: CASAATYEQYF
clone size: few
V gene: TRBV6-1
D gene: .
CDR3 length: 11
J gene: TRBJ2-7

CDR3 DNA: TGTGCCAGCAGTTACGAGCGGGAACACGATGAGCAGTTCTTC
CDR3 protein: CASSYEREHDEQFF
clone size: .
V gene: TRBV2
D gene: TRBD2
CDR3 length: 14
J gene: TRBJ2-1

CDR3 DNA: TGTGCCAGCAGTGCATTCGAACAGGGGGCTGATGGCTACACCTTC
CDR3 protein: CASSAFEQGADGYTF
clone size: .
V gene: TRBV25-1
D gene: TRBD1
CDR3 length: 15
J gene: TRBJ1-2

CDR3 DNA: TGTGCCAGCAGTTTTGTCAACTCTGGAAACACCATATATTTT
CDR3 protein: CASSFVNSGNTIYF
clone size: .
V gene: TRBV28
D gene: .
CDR3 length: 14
J gene: TRBJ1-3

CDR3 DNA: TGTGCCAGCAGCCCGTCATTGGGGGTCGGGCATGGCTACACCTTC
CDR3 protein: CASSPSLGVGHGYTF
clone size: few
V gene: TRBV9
D gene: .
CDR3 length: 15
J gene: TRBJ1-2